A selection of T cell receptor beta chains follows, all from one sample in a study of a mutant IDH1 vaccine in newly diagnosed glioma. TCRdb keeps only in-frame clones here, not all; method: immunoSEQ multiplex PCR. This table holds tens of thousands of clones, 65% to 90% found once. No antigen is known for these receptors. The sample here was PBMCs, taken from a glioma patient whose treatment included an IDH1 peptide vaccine. The source of these receptors is a woman aged 18-29 years with glioma. Some clones in this sample may be carry-over from other donors' samples. The CDR3 runs from the conserved cysteine through the conserved F or W.

V gene	CDR3 length	J gene	CDR3 protein
TRBV27	13	TRBJ1-1	CASVTRGNTEAFF
TRBV6-6	14	TRBJ2-5	CASSYGGGPETQYF
TRBV15	15	TRBJ1-4	CATSSGQVRREKLFF
TRBV2	15	TRBJ2-7	CASSAMGLGSYEQYF
TRBV9	16	TRBJ2-2	CASSVAATTNTGELFF
TRBV5-4	13	TRBJ2-2	CASSLGVTGELFF
TRBV5-4	13	TRBJ2-7	CASSWRGSYEQYF
TRBV19	16	TRBJ1-4	CASSIPETGTNEKLFF
TRBV6-5	13	TRBJ1-1	CASSYGGNTEAFF
TRBV4-3	15	TRBJ1-2	CASSQDYPTKRHYDF
TRBV7-9	14	TRBJ2-5	CASRLGTYQETQYF
TRBV7-2	14	TRBJ2-2	CASSLTQGAGELFF
TRBV9	15	TRBJ2-3	CASSVAARGADTQYF
TRBV6-7	13	TRBJ2-5	CASSYVGGETQYF
TRBV28	14	TRBJ2-1	CAGADRVSYNEQFF
TRBV7-7	13	TRBJ2-1	CASSLDSSNEQFF
TRBV5-6	17	TRBJ1-1	CASSQAGAVGMNTEAFF
TRBV5-1	15	TRBJ1-1	CASSLGRGQGTEAFF
TRBV21-1	12	TRBJ2-1	CASSKRDNEQFF
TRBV13	14	TRBJ2-7	CASSSVTPSYEQYF
TRBV7-9	13	TRBJ2-5	CASSLAGWETQYF
TRBV25-1	15	TRBJ2-7	CASSGIGTGSYEQYF
TRBV5-4	16	TRBJ2-6	CASSPPYGSGANVLTF
TRBV15	15	TRBJ2-5	CATSRVAREGETQYF
TRBV5-8	17	-	CASSIFTGGAATYEQYF
TRBV6-5	12	TRBJ2-2	CASSRVTGELFF
TRBV27	13	TRBJ1-1	CASSSILNTEAFF
TRBV6-6	16	TRBJ2-1	CASSYSRGVSYNEQFF
TRBV5-4	15	TRBJ2-7	CASSLATGISYEQYF
TRBV6-1	16	TRBJ2-3	CASSGLLDRGTDTQYF
TRBV4-1	13	TRBJ2-1	CASSLPGWDEQFF
TRBV7-2	19	TRBJ2-1	CASSRTGVRGASSYNEQFF
TRBV6-5	13	TRBJ1-5	CASSWEGGQPQHF
TRBV5-6	16	TRBJ2-3	CASSLGLAGDTDTQYF
TRBV7-2	16	TRBJ1-1	CASSLKAATAGTEAFF
TRBV12-5	11	TRBJ2-4	CASGPKNIQYF
TRBV9	16	TRBJ2-5	CASSVGSGVVRETQYF
TRBV12-5	15	TRBJ1-1	CASGLVNRAIPEAFF
TRBV4-3	15	TRBJ1-5	CASGPILGSNQPQHF
TRBV10-3	16	TRBJ2-2	CAISEGLAGNTGELFF
TRBV7-3	15	TRBJ1-1	CASSLMAGANTEAFF
TRBV5-1	17	TRBJ1-3	CASSPGQGPFSGNTIYF
TRBV6-1	12	TRBJ1-2	CASSENHYGYTF
TRBV7-6	15	TRBJ2-7	CASSRAGGGLYEQYF
TRBV5-1	13	TRBJ1-2	CASSSRTGIGDTF
TRBV30	15	TRBJ2-3	CAWSRTGGQRDTQYF
TRBV7-9	15	TRBJ1-5	CASSTSTYSNQPQHF
TRBV7-9	16	TRBJ2-7	CASSPTAVAATGEQYF
TRBV5-6	17	TRBJ1-5	CASSLRPRQLTNQPQHF
TRBV9	13	TRBJ1-5	CASGGNSNQPQHF
TRBV9	16	TRBJ2-1	CASSVDERASYNEQFF